This TCR beta chain came from a study of blood T cell repertoires in COVID-19. Study context: Specimens from acute and convalescent COVID-19 originated in the United States, Italy and Spain.

Original analysis: Reference gene primer amplification gave nucleated cell count estimates. Data came from immunoSEQ multiplex PCR; TCRdb stores just in-frame clones and leaves some out. V and J calls and clone size are those listed in that table; D and trimming were worked out from the DNA. Of about 380,000 clones in the sample, approximately 88% were seen once. This CDR3 has 14 amino acids. J lost 5 bases, V lost 4 bases, and 1 base had no gene match. Germline V gene data show CDR1 as KGHSH and CDR2 as LQKENI. Sequencing was done on a sample of peripheral blood. This chain uses TRBV18 with TRBJ2-3; 12 bases line up with TRBD2. This TCR was recovered from a man between 35 and 55 years old with acute or convalescent COVID-19. The CDR3 nucleotides are TGTGCCAGCTCACAGGGACTAGCGGGAGATACGCAGTATTTT. Amino acid sequence: CASSQGLAGDTQYF.